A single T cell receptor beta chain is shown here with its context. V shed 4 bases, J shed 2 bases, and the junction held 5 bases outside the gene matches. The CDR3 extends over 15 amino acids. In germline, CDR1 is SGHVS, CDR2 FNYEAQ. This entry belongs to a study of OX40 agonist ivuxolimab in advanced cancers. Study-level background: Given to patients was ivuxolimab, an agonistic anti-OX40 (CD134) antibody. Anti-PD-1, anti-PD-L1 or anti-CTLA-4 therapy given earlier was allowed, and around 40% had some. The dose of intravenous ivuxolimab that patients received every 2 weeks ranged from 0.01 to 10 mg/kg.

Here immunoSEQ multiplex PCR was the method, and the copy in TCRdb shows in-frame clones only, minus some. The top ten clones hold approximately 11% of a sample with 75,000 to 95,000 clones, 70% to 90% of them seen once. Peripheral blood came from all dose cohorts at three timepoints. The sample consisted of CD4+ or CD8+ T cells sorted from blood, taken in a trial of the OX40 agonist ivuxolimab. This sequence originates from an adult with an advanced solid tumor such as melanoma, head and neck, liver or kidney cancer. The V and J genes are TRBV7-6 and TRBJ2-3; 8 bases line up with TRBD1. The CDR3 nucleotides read TGTGCCAGCAGCTATAAGGACAGGGACACAGATACGCAGTATTTT. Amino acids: CASSYKDRDTDTQYF. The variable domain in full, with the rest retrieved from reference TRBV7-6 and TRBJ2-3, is GAGVSQSPRYKVTKRGQDVALRCDPISGHVSLYWYRQALGQGPEFLTYFNYEAQQDKSGLPNDRFSAERPEGSISTLTIQRTEQRDSAMYRCASSYKDRDTDTQYFGPGTRLTVL.